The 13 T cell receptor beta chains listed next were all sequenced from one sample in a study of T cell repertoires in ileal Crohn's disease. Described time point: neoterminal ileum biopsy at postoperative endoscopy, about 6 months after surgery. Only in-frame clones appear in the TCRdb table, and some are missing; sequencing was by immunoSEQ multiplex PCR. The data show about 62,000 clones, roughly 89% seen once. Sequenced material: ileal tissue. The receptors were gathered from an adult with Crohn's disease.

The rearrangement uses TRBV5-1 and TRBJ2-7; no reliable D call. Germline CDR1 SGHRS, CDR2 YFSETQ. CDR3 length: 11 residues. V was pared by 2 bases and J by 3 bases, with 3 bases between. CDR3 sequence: CASSFNYEQYF. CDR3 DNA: TGCGCCAGCAGCTTTAACTACGAGCAGTACTTC.

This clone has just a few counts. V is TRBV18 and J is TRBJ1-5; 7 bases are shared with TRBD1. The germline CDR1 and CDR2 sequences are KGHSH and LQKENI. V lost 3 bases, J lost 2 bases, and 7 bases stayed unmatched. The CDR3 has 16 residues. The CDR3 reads CASSPSTGIGNQPQHF. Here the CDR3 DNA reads TGTGCCAGCTCACCGTCGACAGGGATTGGCAATCAGCCCCAGCATTTT.

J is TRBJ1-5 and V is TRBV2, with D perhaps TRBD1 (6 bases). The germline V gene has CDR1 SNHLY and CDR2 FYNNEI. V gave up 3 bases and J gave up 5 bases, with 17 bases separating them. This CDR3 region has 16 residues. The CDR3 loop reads CASSEQGIIGDQPQHF. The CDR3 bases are TGTGCCAGCAGTGAGCAGGGGATTATTGGGGATCAGCCCCAGCATTTT.

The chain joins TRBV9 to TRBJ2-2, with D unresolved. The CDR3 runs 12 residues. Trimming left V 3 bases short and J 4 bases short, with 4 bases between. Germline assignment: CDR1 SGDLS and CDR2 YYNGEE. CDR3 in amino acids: CASSDSTGELFF. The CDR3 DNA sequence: TGTGCCAGCAGCGACTCCACCGGGGAGCTGTTTTTT.

CDR3 protein: CASSELGQGTDTQYF. The CDR3 region has the DNA TGTGCCAGCAGTGAATTAGGACAGGGCACAGATACGCAGTATTTT. This chain uses TRBV25-1 with TRBJ2-3; TRBD1 matches 7 bases. CDR1 and CDR2 (germline): MGHDK, SYGVNS. Losses at the gene ends were 1 base for V and 1 base for J; bases not matched to a gene: 2. CDR3 size: 15 residues.

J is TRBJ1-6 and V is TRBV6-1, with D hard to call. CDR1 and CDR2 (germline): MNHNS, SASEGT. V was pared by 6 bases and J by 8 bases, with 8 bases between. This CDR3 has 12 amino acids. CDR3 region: CASRELDSPLHF. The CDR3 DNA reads TGTGCCAGCAGAGAATTAGATTCACCCCTCCACTTT.

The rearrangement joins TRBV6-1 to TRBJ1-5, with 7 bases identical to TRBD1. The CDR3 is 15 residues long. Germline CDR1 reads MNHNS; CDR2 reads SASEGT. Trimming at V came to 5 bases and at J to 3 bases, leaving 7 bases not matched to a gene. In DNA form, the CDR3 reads TGTGCCAGCAGTCCGGACAGGCGACCCAATCAGCCCCAGCATTTT. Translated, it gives CASSPDRRPNQPQHF.

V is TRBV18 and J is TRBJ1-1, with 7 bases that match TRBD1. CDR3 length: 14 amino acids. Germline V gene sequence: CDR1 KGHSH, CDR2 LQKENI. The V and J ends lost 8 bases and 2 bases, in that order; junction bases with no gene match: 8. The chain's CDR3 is CASRWDRGNTEAFF. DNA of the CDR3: TGTGCCAGCAGATGGGACAGAGGAAACACTGAAGCTTTCTTT.

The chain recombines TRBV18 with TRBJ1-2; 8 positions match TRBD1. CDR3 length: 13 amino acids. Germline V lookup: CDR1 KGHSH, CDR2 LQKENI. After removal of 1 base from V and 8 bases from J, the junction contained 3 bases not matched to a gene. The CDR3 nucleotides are TGTGCCAGCTCACCACGGACAGGGTACGGCTACACCTTC. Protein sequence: CASSPRTGYGYTF.

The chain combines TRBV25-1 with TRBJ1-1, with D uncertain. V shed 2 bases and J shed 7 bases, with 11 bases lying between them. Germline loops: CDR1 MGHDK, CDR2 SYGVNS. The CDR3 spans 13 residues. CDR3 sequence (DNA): TGTGCCAGCAGTGAACATCAGGTGGGTGAAGCTTTCTTT. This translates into CASSEHQVGEAFF.

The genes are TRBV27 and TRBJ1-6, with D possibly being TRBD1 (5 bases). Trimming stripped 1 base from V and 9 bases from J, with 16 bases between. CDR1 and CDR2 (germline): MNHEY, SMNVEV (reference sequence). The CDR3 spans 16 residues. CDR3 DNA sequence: TGTGCCAGCAGTTTATTGGACGGGGGAATGATTTCACCCCTCCACTTT. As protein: CASSLLDGGMISPLHF.

In nucleotides, the CDR3 is TGTGCCAGCAGTTTGGCAGGGTCGAGGGGCTACACCTTC. Amino acids: CASSLAGSRGYTF. The chain employs TRBV28 and TRBJ1-2; D might be TRBD1 (5 bases). This CDR3 region has 13 residues. Looked up from germline, CDR1 is MDHEN and CDR2 is SYDVKM. Trimming removed 3 bases from V and 8 bases from J, with 13 bases in between.

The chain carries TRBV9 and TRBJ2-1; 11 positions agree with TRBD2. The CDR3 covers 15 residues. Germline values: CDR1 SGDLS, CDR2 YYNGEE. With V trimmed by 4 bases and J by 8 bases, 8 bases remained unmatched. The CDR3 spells CASSSQLAGEYEQFF. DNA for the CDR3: TGTGCCAGCAGCTCCCAACTAGCGGGAGAATATGAGCAGTTCTTC.